In its sample, the clone carrying this T cell receptor beta chain was seen a few times. Its antigen is not known. V was pared by 1 base and J by 6 bases, with 19 bases between. The length of the CDR3 is 16 residues. Germline CDR1 SGDLS, CDR2 YYNGEE. This specimen belongs to a study of CD4 T cells in relation to SARS-CoV-2 and coronaviruses. Study in general: The negative reference was HIV-1 Nef peptide pool or peptide-free culture.

CD4+ T cells from unexposed donors were obtained before the COVID-19 pandemic (2011-2018). Isolation of CD4+ T cells took place after around 11 days in culture. Each well had a few million PBMCs in about 5% human AB serum with IL-2. Whole-study findings and limits: The cross-reactivity analysis covered only spike protein, not other viral proteins.

Only in-frame clones appear in the TCRdb table, and some are missing; sequencing was by immunoSEQ multiplex PCR. The sample shows tens of thousands of clones, 76% of them seen only once. The V call is TRBV9, the J call TRBJ1-2; D remains ambiguous. The TCR sequence derives from a human donor in good health. Sample: CD4+ T cells from PBMCs, cultured in vitro. The CDR3 sequence: CASSVSNRGIDNGYTF. The CDR3 region has the DNA TGTGCCAGCAGCGTATCAAACCGTGGGATTGATAATGGCTACACCTTC.